Below, 8 T cell receptor beta chains from the same sample are listed, as sequenced in a study of beta chain features in type 1 diabetes. The authors reverse transcribed all of the isolated RNA, so sequencing captured expressed TCRB transcripts. Some clones are missing from TCRdb's copy, which holds only in-frame ones; the method was immunoSEQ multiplex PCR. Of about 350,000 clones in the sample, 15% to 20% were seen once. Sequencing was carried out using naive CD4+ T cells from blood. The receptors were gathered from a woman between 18 and 29 years old in good health.

The chain links TRBV7-2 to TRBJ1-4; D gene ambiguous. Trimming removed 6 bases from V and 8 bases from J, with 19 bases in between. Germline CDR1 reads SGHTA; CDR2 reads FQGNSA. CDR3 length equals 15 residues. DNA for the CDR3: TGTGCCAGCAGTACGTTCGGGGAAAGGACCGAAAAACTGTTTTTT. The encoded protein is CASSTFGERTEKLFF.

This clone has a handful of counts. The chain uses TRBV7-2 and TRBJ2-5, with a weak D call TRBD1 (6 bases). Germline values: CDR1 SGHTA, CDR2 FQGNSA. V was cut by 2 bases and J by 7 bases, with 11 bases left in between. The CDR3 contains 13 residues. CDR3 coding DNA: TGTGCCAGCAGCTTAAGTCAAGGGGGGACCCAGTACTTC. Amino acids: CASSLSQGGTQYF.

The gene calls are TRBV4-1 and TRBJ2-5, with D uncertain. The CDR3 is made up of 15 amino acids. Trimming pared 3 bases from V and 7 bases from J, leaving 18 bases between. The germline gives CDR1 MGHRA, CDR2 YSYEKL. CDR3 DNA sequence: TGCGCCAGCAGCCAGATCGCCGGTATAGCTTGGACCCAGTACTTC. Its protein is CASSQIAGIAWTQYF.

This clone was observed a handful of times. The chain couples TRBV18 to TRBJ1-4, with 10 bases identical to TRBD1. This CDR3 has 14 amino acids. Germline lookup yields CDR1 KGHSH and CDR2 LQKENI. V trimming: 2 bases; J trimming: 6 bases; junction bases outside the gene matches: 0. The CDR3 DNA is TGTGCCAGCTCACCAGACAGGGGGCATGAAAAACTGTTTTTT. Protein product: CASSPDRGHEKLFF.

This chain joins TRBV15 and TRBJ2-3; 14 positions agree with TRBD2. V gave up 5 bases and J gave up 3 bases; unmatched junction bases: 4. The germline V gene encodes CDR1 LNHNV and CDR2 YYDKDF (reference sequence). This CDR3 spans 16 amino acids. The CDR3 coding sequence is TGTGCCACCAGCCCCGGGACTAGCGGGAGTACAGATACGCAGTATTTT. Translating it yields CATSPGTSGSTDTQYF. Full variable domain (missing parts from reference TRBV15 and TRBJ2-3): DAMVIQNPRYQVTQFGKPVTLSCSQTLNHNVMYWYQQKSSQAPKLLFHYYDKDFNNEADTPDNFQSRRPNTSFCFLDIRSPGLGDTAMYLCATSPGTSGSTDTQYFGPGTRLTVL.

V usage is TRBV7-3 and J usage is TRBJ1-5; D gene uncertain. The germline V and J ends were trimmed by 0 bases and 4 bases, with 4 bases remaining between them. This CDR3 has 13 residues. CDR1 and CDR2 from the germline V gene are SGHTA and FQGTGA. The CDR3 reads CASSLTQNQPQHF. Here the CDR3 DNA reads TGTGCCAGCAGCTTAACCCAAAATCAGCCCCAGCATTTT.

This clone showed up just a few times. The chain combines TRBV6-1 with TRBJ1-6, with D possibly matching TRBD1 (5 bases). CDR3 length: 13 amino acids. Germline-derived CDR1 and CDR2 are MNHNS and SASEGT. Trimming cost V 2 bases and J 7 bases, with 6 bases left between them. CDR3 protein: CASSEKGNSPLHF. Here the CDR3 DNA reads TGTGCCAGCAGTGAAAAGGGGAATTCACCCCTCCACTTT.

This clone was seen a few times. The rearrangement joins TRBV19 to TRBJ1-3; D is undetermined. The CDR3 extends over 15 amino acids. V dropped 5 bases and J dropped 4 bases, with 15 bases sitting between them. Germline V gene data show CDR1 as LNHDA and CDR2 as SQIVND (reference sequence). This chain's CDR3 is CASSLPPGGGNTIYF. In DNA, the CDR3 is TGTGCCAGTAGTCTGCCGCCTGGAGGAGGAAACACCATATATTTT.